The source of this T cell receptor beta chain is a study of post-analysis software for immune sequencing data. The authors incorporated unique molecular identifiers into the TCR beta cDNA libraries. MiXCR, run by TCRdb on the PCR reads, gives a single entry per CDR3 protein. The sample lists approximately 770,000 distinct CDR3 sequences, around 42% seen once, with roughly 4.5% in the top ten. The sequence was collected from a girl aged 5 to 17 with multiple sclerosis. Sequencing was performed on blood.

CDR3 coding DNA: TGCGCCAGCAGCCAAGTCGGCGGCAAGTCCATTCAGTACTTC. Its translation: CASSQVGGKSIQYF. The chain is built from TRBV4-3 and TRBJ2-4, with no clear D. CDR3 size: 14 residues. Germline V lookup: CDR1 LGHNA, CDR2 YSLEER. The V and J ends lost 1 base and 9 bases respectively, with 13 bases between them.